This T cell receptor beta chain was captured by sequencing in a study of T cell repertoires in cytomegalovirus infection. The wider study: CMV infection and matching HLA type were both indicated by public TCR beta signatures.

TCRdb re-called the reads through MiXCR, storing one row per CDR3 protein. This sample carries about 110,000 distinct CDR3 sequences, about 30% of them seen once, and the ten largest clones take roughly three quarters. This clonotype was found many times. Its antigen is currently unknown. The study's findings and limits: Clonotypes of TCR beta that were HLA-C-restricted and CMV-specific dominated the ex vivo response.

The V and J ends lost 0 bases and 2 bases respectively, with 11 bases between them. Germline V CDR1 and CDR2: SGHDN, FVKESK. The CDR3 has 15 amino acids. The receptor was derived from a human donor in good health (CMV status not recorded). Some clones in this sample may be carry-over from other donors' samples. Sequences were derived from CD8+ T cells from cultured PBMCs, sampled from culture after CMV antigen stimulation. The gene calls are TRBV14 and TRBJ2-7; D gene unclear. CDR3 in amino acids: CASSQDQGNPYEQYF. Here the CDR3 DNA reads TGTGCCAGCAGCCAAGATCAAGGTAACCCCTACGAGCAGTACTTC.